This T cell receptor (beta chain) was sequenced for a study of cytomegalovirus exposure and HLA in healthy donors. Turning to this clone: Its matching antigen is unknown.

The PCR had 60 Vbeta and 13 Jbeta primers. Only in-frame clones appear in the TCRdb table, and some are missing; sequencing was by immunoSEQ multiplex PCR. This sample has some 130,000 clones, with about 75% found just once. Broader study findings: Among the sequence variants, a highly shared cluster was likely an artifact of sequencing. For TCR beta chains, V- and J-gene trimming was later linked to a missense DCLRE1C variant. A later analysis, which compared TCR beta chains of equal frequency, found the HLA-associated ones more clonally expanded. Sequencing depth roughly uniform across donors was assumed in presence/absence analyses.

The CDR3 is made up of 15 amino acids. Per germline, CDR1 MNHNS and CDR2 SASEGT. Trimming cost V 9 bases and J 4 bases, with 19 bases left between them. The chain uses TRBV6-1 and TRBJ2-1, with D possibly being TRBD2 (6 bases). Sequenced material: PBMCs. The source is a woman between 40 and 50 years old in good health and CMV-seronegative. DNA for the CDR3: TGTGCCAGTCGGGACTCACTCCAAAGGTACAATGAGCAGTTCTTC. This encodes CASRDSLQRYNEQFF.